These T cell receptor beta chains were read from a single sample in a study of blood T cell repertoires in COVID-19. Only in-frame clones appear in the TCRdb table, and some are missing; sequencing was by immunoSEQ multiplex PCR. The data contain some 300,000 clones, roughly 90% of them seen just once; the ten biggest clones take up under 3.5%. Sequencing was done on a sample of PBMCs or T cells enriched from blood (not recorded which). These receptors came from a woman aged 50 to 60 who had been exposed to COVID-19. The CDR3 runs from the conserved cysteine through the conserved F or W. The D gene is left open where the match is weak. Size tells how often a clone was seen (once, few, many) or the class of an expanded clone, and some rows leave it out.

J gene: TRBJ1-6; clone size: NA; D gene: NA; V gene: TRBV30; CDR3 DNA: TGTGCCTGGACCGAATTGAACGGTTATAATTCACCCCTCCACTTT; CDR3 protein: CAWTELNGYNSPLHF
J gene: TRBJ1-1; clone size: NA; D gene: TRBD1; V gene: TRBV5-8; CDR3 DNA: TGTGCCAGCAGTTCTGGACAGGGGACAGTGGGGACTGAAGCTTTCTTT; CDR3 protein: CASSSGQGTVGTEAFF
J gene: TRBJ1-1; clone size: NA; D gene: TRBD1; V gene: TRBV25-1; CDR3 DNA: TGTGCCAGCAGTGACCCCTTGACAGGGGGAACTGAAGCTTTCTTT; CDR3 protein: CASSDPLTGGTEAFF
J gene: TRBJ1-6; clone size: NA; D gene: NA; V gene: TRBV30; CDR3 DNA: TGTGCCTGGAGCAAGGGGAAAAGCTCCTATAATTCACCCCTCCACTTT; CDR3 protein: CAWSKGKSSYNSPLHF
J gene: TRBJ2-1; clone size: NA; D gene: NA; V gene: TRBV5-8; CDR3 DNA: TGTGCCAGCAGCTTGGGGGTATCAGGCTCCTACAATGAGCAGTTCTTC; CDR3 protein: CASSLGVSGSYNEQFF
J gene: TRBJ1-1; clone size: NA; D gene: TRBD1; V gene: TRBV19; CDR3 DNA: TGTGCCACCTCCTCTGGGGCAGGGGGCTTGAACACTGAAGCTTTCTTT; CDR3 protein: CATSSGAGGLNTEAFF
J gene: TRBJ2-1; clone size: once; D gene: TRBD1; V gene: TRBV7-6; CDR3 DNA: TGTGCCAGCAGCATCAGGACAGGGGTCTCCTACAATGAGCAGTTCTTC; CDR3 protein: CASSIRTGVSYNEQFF
J gene: TRBJ1-5; clone size: once; D gene: NA; V gene: TRBV18; CDR3 DNA: TGTGCCAGCTCACCAGGGGCCCAGCCCCAGCATTTT; CDR3 protein: CASSPGAQPQHF
J gene: TRBJ2-1; clone size: NA; D gene: TRBD1; V gene: TRBV27; CDR3 DNA: TGTGCCAGCGGAATTACAGGGGGTGAAGAGCAGTTCTTC; CDR3 protein: CASGITGGEEQFF
J gene: TRBJ1-2; clone size: NA; D gene: TRBD1; V gene: TRBV2; CDR3 DNA: TGTGCCAAAACCAAGAGGGGGCTGGACTATGGCTACACCTTC; CDR3 protein: CAKTKRGLDYGYTF
J gene: TRBJ1-3; clone size: few; D gene: NA; V gene: TRBV10-3; CDR3 DNA: TGTGCCACCTCGGTTAGCTCTTCTGGAAACACCATATATTTT; CDR3 protein: CATSVSSSGNTIYF
J gene: TRBJ2-5; clone size: NA; D gene: NA; V gene: TRBV15; CDR3 DNA: TGTGCCACCAGCCCAGGGAAGGAGACCCAGTACTTC; CDR3 protein: CATSPGKETQYF